Listed below are T cell receptor beta chains from one sample, sequenced in a study of shared clonotypes between healthy human individuals. This table comes from immunoSEQ multiplex PCR, and its TCRdb copy is limited to in-frame clones, with some not included. The sample holds a few million clones, around nine tenths seen once. Sequencing was carried out using naive CD4+ T cells sorted from blood. The receptor set was obtained from a man younger than 30 in good health. The CDR3 runs from the conserved cysteine through the conserved F or W. D genes are given only for firm matches. Only some rows state a clone size, as once, few, many or a class for expanded clones.

D	V	size	J	DNA	CDR3
NA	TRBV5-1	NA	TRBJ2-1	TGCGCCAGCAGCTTAACGGGGAGTAGCTCCTACAATGAGCAGTTCTTC	CASSLTGSSSYNEQFF
TRBD1	TRBV18	NA	TRBJ2-7	TGTGCCAGCTCACCACCGATAACCGACAGGGCTGGGTCCTACGAGCAGTACTTC	CASSPPITDRAGSYEQYF
TRBD1	TRBV28	NA	TRBJ1-5	TGTGCCAGCAGTTTAGGACAGGGGGTGGCTCAGCCCCAGCATTTT	CASSLGQGVAQPQHF
NA	TRBV18	NA	TRBJ1-1	TGTGCCAGCTCACCACCGACCCCCGGGGAGAACACTGAAGCTTTCTTT	CASSPPTPGENTEAFF
NA	TRBV19	NA	TRBJ2-1	TGTGCCAGTAAGGGTACAAGCGGGACAGGATCCTACAATGAGCAGTTCTTC	CASKGTSGTGSYNEQFF
NA	TRBV5-4	NA	TRBJ1-5	TGTGCCAGCAGCTCCGGAGGCAATCAGCCCCAGCATTTT	CASSSGGNQPQHF
NA	TRBV4-1	NA	TRBJ1-1	TGCGCCAGCAGCCATAAGGGGACACTAAACACTGAAGCTTTCTTT	CASSHKGTLNTEAFF
NA	TRBV9	NA	TRBJ2-7	TGTGCCAGCAGCTACACAGGGAACCCCACCTACGAGCAGTACTTC	CASSYTGNPTYEQYF
TRBD1	TRBV15	NA	TRBJ1-5	TGTGCCACCAGCAGGGGCCTCGGGACAGAATACAATCAGCCCCAGCATTTT	CATSRGLGTEYNQPQHF
TRBD2	TRBV10-2	NA	TRBJ2-3	TGCGCCAGCATTTCGGGTACTGGACTAGCAAGAGATACGCAGTATTTT	CASISGTGLARDTQYF
TRBD1	TRBV7-9	once	TRBJ2-2	TGTGCCAGCAGCTGGTGGACAGGGGGACCCGGGGAGCTGTTTTTT	CASSWWTGGPGELFF
TRBD2	TRBV5-4	once	TRBJ2-3	TGTGCCAGCAGCTTATCGGGGGGAACGACAGATACGCAGTATTTT	CASSLSGGTTDTQYF
NA	TRBV9	NA	TRBJ2-2	TGTGCCAGCAGCGTAGAAGCCGGGTCCGTCACCGGGGAGCTGTTTTTT	CASSVEAGSVTGELFF
TRBD1	TRBV30	NA	TRBJ2-1	TGTGCCTGGAGTGTACGGGTCAGGGGGCCTGGTAATGAGCAGTTCTTC	CAWSVRVRGPGNEQFF
TRBD1	TRBV10-3	NA	TRBJ1-4	TGTGCCGTCAGTGAGACGACCGGGACAGTGAATGAAAAACTGTTTTTT	CAVSETTGTVNEKLFF